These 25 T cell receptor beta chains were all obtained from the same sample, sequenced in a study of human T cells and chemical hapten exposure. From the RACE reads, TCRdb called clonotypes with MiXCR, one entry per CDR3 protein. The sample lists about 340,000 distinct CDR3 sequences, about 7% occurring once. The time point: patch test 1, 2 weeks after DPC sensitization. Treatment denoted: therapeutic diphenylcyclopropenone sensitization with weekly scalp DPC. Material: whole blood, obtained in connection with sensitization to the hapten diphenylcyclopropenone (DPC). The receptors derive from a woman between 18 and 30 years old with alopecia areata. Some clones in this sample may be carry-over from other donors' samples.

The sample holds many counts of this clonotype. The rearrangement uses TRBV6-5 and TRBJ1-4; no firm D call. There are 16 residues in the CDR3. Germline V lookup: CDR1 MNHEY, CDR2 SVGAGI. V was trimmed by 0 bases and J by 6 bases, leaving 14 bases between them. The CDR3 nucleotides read TGTGCCAGCAGTTACTCAACCTTGTGGAGGGATGAAAAACTGTTTTTT. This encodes CASSYSTLWRDEKLFF.

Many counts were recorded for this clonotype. The CDR3, as DNA: TGTGCCAGCAGCTTGGAGGGTACAGTCTCACCCCTCCACTTT. This translates into CASSLEGTVSPLHF. This chain connects TRBV5-5 to TRBJ1-6; D not resolved. Germline V gene lookup returns CDR1 SGHKS and CDR2 YYEKEE (reference sequence). The CDR3 sequence is 14 residues long. V lost 0 bases and J 10 bases, leaving 11 bases between the germline ends.

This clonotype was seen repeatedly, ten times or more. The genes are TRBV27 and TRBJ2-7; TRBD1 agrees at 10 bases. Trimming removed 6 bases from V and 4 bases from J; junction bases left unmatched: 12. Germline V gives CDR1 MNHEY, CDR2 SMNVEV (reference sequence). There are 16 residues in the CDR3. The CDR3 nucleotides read TGTGCCAGCAGGTTACTCCGGGACAGGGGCCCGTACGAGCAGTACTTC. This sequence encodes CASRLLRDRGPYEQYF.

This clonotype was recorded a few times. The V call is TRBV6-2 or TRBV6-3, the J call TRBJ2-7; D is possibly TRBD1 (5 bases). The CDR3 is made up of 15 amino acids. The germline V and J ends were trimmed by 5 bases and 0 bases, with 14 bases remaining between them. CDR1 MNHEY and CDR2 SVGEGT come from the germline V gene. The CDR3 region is CASSGAGALSYEQYF. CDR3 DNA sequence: TGTGCCAGCAGTGGGGCTGGGGCCCTCTCCTACGAGCAGTACTTC.

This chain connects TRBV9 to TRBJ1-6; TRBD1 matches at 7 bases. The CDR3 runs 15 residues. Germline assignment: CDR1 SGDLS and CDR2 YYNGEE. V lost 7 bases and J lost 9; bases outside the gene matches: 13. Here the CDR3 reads CASGRTGADFSPLHF. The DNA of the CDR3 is TGTGCCAGCGGCCGGACAGGCGCAGATTTTTCACCCCTCCACTTT.

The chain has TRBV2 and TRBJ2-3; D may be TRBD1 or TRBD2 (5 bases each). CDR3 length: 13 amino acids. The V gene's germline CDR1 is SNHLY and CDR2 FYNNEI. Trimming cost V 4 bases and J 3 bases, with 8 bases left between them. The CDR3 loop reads CASSGGITDTQYF. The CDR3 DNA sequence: TGTGCCAGCAGTGGGGGGATTACAGATACGCAGTATTTT.

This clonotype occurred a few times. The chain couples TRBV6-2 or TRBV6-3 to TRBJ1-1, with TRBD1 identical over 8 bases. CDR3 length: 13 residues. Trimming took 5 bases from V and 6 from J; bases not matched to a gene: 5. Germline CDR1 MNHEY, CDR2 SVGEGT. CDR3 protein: CASSQTGDAEAFF. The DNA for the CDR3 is TGTGCCAGCAGTCAGACAGGGGACGCTGAAGCTTTCTTT.

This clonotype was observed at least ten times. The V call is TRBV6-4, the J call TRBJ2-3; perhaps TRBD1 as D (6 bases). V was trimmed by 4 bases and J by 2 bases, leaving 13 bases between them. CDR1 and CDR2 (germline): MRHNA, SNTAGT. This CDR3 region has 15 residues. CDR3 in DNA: TGTGCCAGCAGTGCCCGGGACAAACACACAGATACGCAGTATTTT. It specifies CASSARDKHTDTQYF.

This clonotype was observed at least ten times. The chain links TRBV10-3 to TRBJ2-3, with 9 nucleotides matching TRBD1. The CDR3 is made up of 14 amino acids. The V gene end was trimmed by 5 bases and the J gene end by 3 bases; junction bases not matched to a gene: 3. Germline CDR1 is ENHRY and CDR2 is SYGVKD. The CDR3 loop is CAISPGQGTDTQYF. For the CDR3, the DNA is TGTGCCATCAGTCCGGGACAGGGAACAGATACGCAGTATTTT.

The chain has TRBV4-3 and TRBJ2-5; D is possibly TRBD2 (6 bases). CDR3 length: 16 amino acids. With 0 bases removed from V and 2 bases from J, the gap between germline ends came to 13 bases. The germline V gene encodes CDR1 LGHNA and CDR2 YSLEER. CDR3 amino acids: CASSQDIFGGQETQYF. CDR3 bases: TGCGCCAGCAGCCAAGATATCTTCGGGGGACAAGAGACCCAGTACTTC.

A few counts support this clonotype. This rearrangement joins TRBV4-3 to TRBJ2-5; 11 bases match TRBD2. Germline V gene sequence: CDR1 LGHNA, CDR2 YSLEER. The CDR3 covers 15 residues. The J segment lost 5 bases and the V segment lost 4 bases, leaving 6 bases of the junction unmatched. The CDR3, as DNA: TGCGCCAGCAGCCGCCTACTAGCGGGGGATGAGACCCAGTACTTC. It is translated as CASSRLLAGDETQYF.

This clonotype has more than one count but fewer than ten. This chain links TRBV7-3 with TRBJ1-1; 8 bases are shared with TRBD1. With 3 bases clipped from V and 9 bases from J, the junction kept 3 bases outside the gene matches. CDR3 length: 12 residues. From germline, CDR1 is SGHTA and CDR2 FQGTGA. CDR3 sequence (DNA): TGTGCCAGCAGCTTCCAGGGGGCAAAAGCTTTCTTT. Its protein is CASSFQGAKAFF.

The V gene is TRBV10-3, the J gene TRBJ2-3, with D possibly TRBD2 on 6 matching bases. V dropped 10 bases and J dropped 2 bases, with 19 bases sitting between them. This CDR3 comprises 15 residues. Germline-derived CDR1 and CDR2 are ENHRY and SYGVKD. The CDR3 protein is CASRSSSVDTDTQYF. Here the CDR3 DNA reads TGTGCCAGCCGAAGCTCTAGCGTGGACACAGATACGCAGTATTTT.

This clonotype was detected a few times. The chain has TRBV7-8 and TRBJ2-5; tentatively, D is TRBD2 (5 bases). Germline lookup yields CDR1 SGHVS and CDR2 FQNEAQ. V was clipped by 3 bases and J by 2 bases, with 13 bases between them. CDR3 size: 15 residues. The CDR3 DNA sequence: TGTGCCAGCAGCTTGGGAGTTCTCCAGCAAGAGACCCAGTACTTC. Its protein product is CASSLGVLQQETQYF.

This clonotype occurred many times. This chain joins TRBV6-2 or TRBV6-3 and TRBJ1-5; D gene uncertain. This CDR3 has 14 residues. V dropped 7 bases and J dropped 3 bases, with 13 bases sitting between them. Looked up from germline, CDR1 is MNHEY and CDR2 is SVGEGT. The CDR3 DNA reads TGTGCCAGCAATCCCTCTGAATCCAATCAGCCCCAGCATTTT. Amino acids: CASNPSESNQPQHF.

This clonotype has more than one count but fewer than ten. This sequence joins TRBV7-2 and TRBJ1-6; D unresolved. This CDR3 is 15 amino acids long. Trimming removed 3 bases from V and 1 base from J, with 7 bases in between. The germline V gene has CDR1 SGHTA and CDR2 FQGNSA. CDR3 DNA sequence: TGTGCCAGCAGCTTCAGACATTCCTATAATTCACCCCTCCACTTT. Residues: CASSFRHSYNSPLHF.

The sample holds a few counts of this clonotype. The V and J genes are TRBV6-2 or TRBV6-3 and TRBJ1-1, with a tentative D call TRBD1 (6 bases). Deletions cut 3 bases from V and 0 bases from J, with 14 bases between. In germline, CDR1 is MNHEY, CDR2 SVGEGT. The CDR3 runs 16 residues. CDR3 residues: CASSYSQGPMNTEAFF. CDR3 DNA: TGTGCCAGCAGTTATTCTCAGGGGCCCATGAACACTGAAGCTTTCTTT.

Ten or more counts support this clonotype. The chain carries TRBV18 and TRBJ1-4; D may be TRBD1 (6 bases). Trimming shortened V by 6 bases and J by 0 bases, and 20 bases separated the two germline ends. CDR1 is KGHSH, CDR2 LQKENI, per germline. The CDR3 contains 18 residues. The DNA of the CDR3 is TGTGCCAGCTCCCGGACTCACAGGGCGCCGACAACTAATGAAAAACTGTTTTTT. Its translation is CASSRTHRAPTTNEKLFF.

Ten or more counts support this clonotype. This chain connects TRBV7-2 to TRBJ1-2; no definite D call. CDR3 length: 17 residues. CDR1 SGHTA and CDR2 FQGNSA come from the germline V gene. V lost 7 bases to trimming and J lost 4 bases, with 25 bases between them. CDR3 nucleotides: TGTGCCAGCACAACCCGGCTTACGTCCGGACTGATCTATGGCTACACCTTC. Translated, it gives CASTTRLTSGLIYGYTF.

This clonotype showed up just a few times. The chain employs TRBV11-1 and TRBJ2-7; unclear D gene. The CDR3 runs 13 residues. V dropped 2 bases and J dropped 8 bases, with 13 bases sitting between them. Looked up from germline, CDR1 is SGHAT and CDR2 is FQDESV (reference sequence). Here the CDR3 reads CASSLILEAKQYF. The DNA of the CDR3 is TGTGCCAGCAGCTTAATACTTGAGGCGAAGCAGTACTTC.

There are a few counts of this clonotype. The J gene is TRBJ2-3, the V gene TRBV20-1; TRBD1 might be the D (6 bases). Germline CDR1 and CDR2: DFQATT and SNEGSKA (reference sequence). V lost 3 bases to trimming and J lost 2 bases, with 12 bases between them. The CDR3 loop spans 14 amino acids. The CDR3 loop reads CSASRQAYTDTQYF. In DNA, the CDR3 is TGCAGTGCTAGTCGACAGGCCTACACAGATACGCAGTATTTT.

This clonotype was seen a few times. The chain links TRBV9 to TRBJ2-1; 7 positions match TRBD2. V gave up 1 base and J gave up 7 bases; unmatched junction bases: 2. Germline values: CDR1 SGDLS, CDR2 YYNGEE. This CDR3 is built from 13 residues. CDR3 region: CASSVSGVNEQFF. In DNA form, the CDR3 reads TGTGCCAGCAGCGTAAGCGGGGTTAATGAGCAGTTCTTC.

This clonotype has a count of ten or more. The CDR3 spells CASRGQGDDIQYF. The CDR3, as DNA: TGCGCCAGCAGGGGACAGGGGGATGACATTCAGTACTTC. The chain is built from TRBV5-1 and TRBJ2-4, with 11 bases that match TRBD1. Germline V gene lookup returns CDR1 SGHRS and CDR2 YFSETQ. This CDR3 region has 13 residues. V lost 5 bases, J lost 8 bases, and 3 bases stayed unmatched. The full variable domain, with the rest looked up from reference TRBV5-1 and TRBJ2-4, is KAGVTQTPRYLIKTRGQQVTLSCSPISGHRSVSWYQQTPGQGLQFLFEYFSETQRNKGNFPGRFSGRQFSNSRSEMNVSTLELGDSALYLCASRGQGDDIQYFGAGTRLSVL.

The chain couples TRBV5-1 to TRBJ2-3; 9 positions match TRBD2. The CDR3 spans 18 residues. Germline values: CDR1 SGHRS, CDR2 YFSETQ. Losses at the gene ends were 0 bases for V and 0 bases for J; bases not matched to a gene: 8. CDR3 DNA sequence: TGCGCCAGCAGCTTGGCCTTGAGCGGGGGGCATAGCACAGATACGCAGTATTTT. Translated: CASSLALSGGHSTDTQYF.

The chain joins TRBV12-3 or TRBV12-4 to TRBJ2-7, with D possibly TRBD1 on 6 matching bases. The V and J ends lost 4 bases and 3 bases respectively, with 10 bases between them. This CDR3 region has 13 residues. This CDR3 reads CASSWGPGYEQYF. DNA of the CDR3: TGTGCCAGCAGTTGGGGGCCTGGCTACGAGCAGTACTTC.